These T cell receptor beta chains were read from a single sample in a study of T-cell memory formation after mild COVID-19. TCRdb re-analysed the 5' RACE reads in MiXCR, keeping a single row per CDR3 protein. The table includes 300,000 to 350,000 distinct CDR3 sequences, roughly a fifth detected once. The sequencing input was PBMCs or a T cell subset sorted from them (not recorded which). Source of these receptors: a man between 18 and 35 years old who had mild COVID-19 (a few samples of this study predate the infection). Cell type and time point are not known. Both conserved end residues are part of each CDR3. The D gene is left open where the match is weak. Clone size is shown for a subset of rows, as once, few, many or a class of expanded clone.

cdr3_length d_call j_call clone_size v_call cdr3_aa cdr3_nt
14 NA TRBJ1-3 NA TRBV20-1 CSAPDASSGNTIYF TGCAGTGCACCGGACGCGAGCTCTGGAAACACCATATATTTT
16 NA TRBJ1-3 many TRBV5-1 CASSLLTGSSGNTIYF TGCGCCAGCAGCCTCCTGACAGGAAGCTCTGGAAACACCATATATTTT
13 NA TRBJ2-4 few TRBV4-2 CASSQGSENIQYF TGTGCCAGCAGCCAAGGGTCTGAAAACATTCAGTACTTC
12 TRBD1 TRBJ2-5 many TRBV12-3/TRBV12-4 CASSQGEETQYF TGTGCCAGCAGTCAGGGGGAAGAGACCCAGTACTTC
15 NA TRBJ2-7 few TRBV27 CASSRQAYLPGEQYF TGTGCCAGCAGCAGACAGGCGTACCTTCCTGGCGAGCAGTACTTC
14 TRBD2 TRBJ2-1 NA TRBV20-1 CSATGTSGGNEQFF TGCAGTGCTACCGGGACTAGCGGGGGCAATGAGCAGTTCTTC
14 NA TRBJ1-5 NA TRBV7-9 CASRGAGENQPQHF TGTGCCAGCAGAGGGGCGGGAGAGAATCAGCCCCAGCATTTT
14 TRBD1 TRBJ2-3 few TRBV5-8 CASATGGSTDTQYF TGTGCCAGCGCTACAGGGGGTAGCACAGATACGCAGTATTTT
15 NA TRBJ2-3 NA TRBV5-6 CASSLATGIADTQYF TGTGCCAGCAGCCTGGCCACGGGAATCGCAGATACGCAGTATTTT
15 TRBD1 TRBJ1-4 NA TRBV5-1 CASSLAGQGSEKLFF TGCGCCAGCAGCTTGGCGGGACAGGGTTCGGAAAAACTGTTTTTT
13 NA TRBJ2-7 NA TRBV10-3 CAISDSLGYEQYF TGTGCCATCAGTGACTCCCTGGGATACGAGCAGTACTTC
15 TRBD2 TRBJ2-2 NA TRBV7-2 CASSLGGGNTGELFF TGTGCCAGCAGCTTAGGCGGGGGAAACACCGGGGAGCTGTTTTTT
13 TRBD1 TRBJ1-5 few TRBV29-1 CSVTGGGNQPQHF TGCAGCGTGACAGGGGGCGGGAATCAGCCCCAGCATTTT
16 NA TRBJ1-6 NA TRBV4-2 CASSQELGKDNSPLHF TGTGCCAGCAGCCAAGAACTCGGGAAGGATAATTCACCCCTCCACTTT
17 NA TRBJ2-6 few TRBV7-3 CASSSSGTSSGANVLTF TGTGCCAGCAGCTCGTCCGGGACTTCTTCTGGGGCCAACGTCCTGACTTTC
16 TRBD2 TRBJ2-3 few TRBV4-2 CASSQPTSGGTDTQYF TGTGCCAGCAGCCAACCGACTAGCGGGGGCACAGATACGCAGTATTTT
13 TRBD1 TRBJ2-5 few TRBV12-3/TRBV12-4 CASSSYRGETQYF TGTGCCAGCAGCAGTTACAGGGGAGAGACCCAGTACTTC
19 TRBD1 TRBJ2-6 few TRBV7-3 CASSGDHGDRVTGANVLTF TGTGCCAGCAGCGGGGATCACGGGGACAGGGTGACTGGGGCCAACGTCCTGACTTTC
14 TRBD1 TRBJ2-7 few TRBV6-5 CASSVGQATYEQYF TGTGCCAGCAGCGTTGGACAGGCTACCTACGAGCAGTACTTC
14 NA TRBJ1-3 NA TRBV15 CATSGRQLGNTIYF TGTGCCACCAGCGGACGACAGCTTGGAAACACCATATATTTT
13 NA TRBJ1-2 NA TRBV20-1 CSAEIRVGYGYTF TGCAGTGCTGAGATCAGGGTCGGCTATGGCTACACCTTC
12 NA TRBJ2-5 many TRBV15 CATSRDIETQYF TGTGCCACCAGCAGAGATATTGAAACCCAGTACTTC
14 NA TRBJ1-5 NA TRBV20-1 CSAGHGTRNQPQHF TGCAGTGCGGGGCATGGAACCCGCAATCAGCCCCAGCATTTT
16 TRBD2 TRBJ2-1 NA TRBV4-3 CASSQERGGSYNEQFF TGCGCCAGCAGCCAAGAGCGGGGGGGCTCCTACAATGAGCAGTTCTTC
15 NA TRBJ1-1 NA TRBV7-2 CASSSMSQGNTEAFF TGTGCCAGCAGCTCGATGTCCCAGGGGAACACTGAAGCTTTCTTT
14 NA TRBJ2-3 NA TRBV6-5 CASSYGQPTDTQYF TGTGCCAGCAGTTACGGGCAACCCACAGATACGCAGTATTTT
14 NA TRBJ1-1 NA TRBV27 CASSPTGTPNEAFF TGTGCCAGCAGTCCCACAGGGACCCCAAATGAAGCTTTCTTT
12 TRBD2 TRBJ2-1 NA TRBV2 CASTQDGTSKFF TGTGCCAGCACCCAAGACGGGACTAGCAAGTTCTTC
14 TRBD1 TRBJ1-2 NA TRBV12-3/TRBV12-4 CASRGTGENYGYTF TGTGCCAGCAGAGGGACAGGGGAAAACTATGGCTACACCTTC
12 NA TRBJ1-2 few TRBV7-9 CASSLEARGYTF TGTGCCAGCAGCTTAGAGGCTCGGGGCTACACCTTC
14 NA TRBJ1-2 NA TRBV5-5 CASSRPTGNYGYTF TGTGCCAGCAGCCGACCCACAGGGAACTATGGCTACACCTTC
14 TRBD1 TRBJ1-1 few TRBV7-2 CASSRDRFFTEAFF TGTGCCAGCAGCCGGGACAGATTTTTCACTGAAGCTTTCTTT
14 NA TRBJ2-7 NA TRBV30 CAWTGPGSSYEQYF TGTGCCTGGACAGGACCTGGGAGCTCCTACGAGCAGTACTTC
15 NA TRBJ1-5 few TRBV6-5 CASSYSGGEDQPQHF TGTGCCAGCAGTTATTCGGGAGGGGAGGATCAGCCCCAGCATTTT
13 TRBD1 TRBJ2-3 NA TRBV29-1 CSGEQGAEDTQYF TGCAGCGGCGAACAGGGGGCGGAAGATACGCAGTATTTT
16 TRBD2 TRBJ2-5 few TRBV4-1 CASSQGVSLAYETQYF TGCGCCAGCAGCCAAGGGGTGTCACTAGCGTACGAGACCCAGTACTTC
17 NA TRBJ2-7 few TRBV4-3 CASSQVSSGGATYEQYF TGCGCCAGCAGCCAGGTGTCTAGTGGGGGGGCTACCTACGAGCAGTACTTC
14 TRBD1 TRBJ1-2 few TRBV7-9 CASSFGTGKYGYTF TGTGCCAGCAGCTTTGGGACAGGGAAGTATGGCTACACCTTC
14 TRBD1 TRBJ2-1 NA TRBV6-5 CASSHETGGYEQFF TGTGCCAGCAGTCACGAGACAGGGGGCTATGAGCAGTTCTTC
15 TRBD2 TRBJ2-1 NA TRBV27 CASTSGMSSYNEQFF TGTGCCAGCACTAGCGGGATGAGCTCCTACAATGAGCAGTTCTTC
14 NA TRBJ2-5 few TRBV13 CASSSTSEQETQYF TGTGCCAGCAGCTCAACTTCAGAACAAGAGACCCAGTACTTC